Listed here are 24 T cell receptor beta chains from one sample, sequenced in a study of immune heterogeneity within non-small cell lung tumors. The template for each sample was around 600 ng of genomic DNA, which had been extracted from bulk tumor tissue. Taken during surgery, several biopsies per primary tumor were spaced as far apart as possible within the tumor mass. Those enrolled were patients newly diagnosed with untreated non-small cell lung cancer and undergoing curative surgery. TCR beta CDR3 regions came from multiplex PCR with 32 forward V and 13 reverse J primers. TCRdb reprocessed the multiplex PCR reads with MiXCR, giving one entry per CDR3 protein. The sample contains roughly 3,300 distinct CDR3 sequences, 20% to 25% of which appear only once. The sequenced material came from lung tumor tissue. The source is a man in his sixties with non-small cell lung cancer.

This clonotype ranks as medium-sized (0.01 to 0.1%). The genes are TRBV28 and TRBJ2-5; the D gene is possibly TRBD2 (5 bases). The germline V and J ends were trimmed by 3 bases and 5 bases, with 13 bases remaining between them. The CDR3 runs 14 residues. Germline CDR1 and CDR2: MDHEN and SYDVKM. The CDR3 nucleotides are TGTGCCAGCAGTTTTTTCGGGGAAGCCGAGACCCAGTACTTC. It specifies CASSFFGEAETQYF.

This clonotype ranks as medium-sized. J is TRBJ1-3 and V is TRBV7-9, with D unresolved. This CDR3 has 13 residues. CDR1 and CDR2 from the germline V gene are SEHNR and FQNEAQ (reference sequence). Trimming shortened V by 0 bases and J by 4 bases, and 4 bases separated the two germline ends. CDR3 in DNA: TGTGCCAGCAGCTTAGCGTCCGGAAACACCATATATTTT. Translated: CASSLASGNTIYF.

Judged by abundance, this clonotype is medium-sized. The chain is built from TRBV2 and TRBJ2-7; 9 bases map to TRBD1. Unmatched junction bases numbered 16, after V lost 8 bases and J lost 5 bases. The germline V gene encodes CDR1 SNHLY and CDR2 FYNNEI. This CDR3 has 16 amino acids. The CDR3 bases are TGTGCCAGCCGCAGGTTCCGCGGGACAGGGTTCGACGAGCAGTACTTC. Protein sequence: CASRRFRGTGFDEQYF.

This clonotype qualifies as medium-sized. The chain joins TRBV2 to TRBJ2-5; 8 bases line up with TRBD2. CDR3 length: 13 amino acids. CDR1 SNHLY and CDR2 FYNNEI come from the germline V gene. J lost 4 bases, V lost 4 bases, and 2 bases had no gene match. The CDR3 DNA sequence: TGTGCCAGCAGTGGGCTAGCGGGAGAGACCCAGTACTTC. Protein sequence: CASSGLAGETQYF.

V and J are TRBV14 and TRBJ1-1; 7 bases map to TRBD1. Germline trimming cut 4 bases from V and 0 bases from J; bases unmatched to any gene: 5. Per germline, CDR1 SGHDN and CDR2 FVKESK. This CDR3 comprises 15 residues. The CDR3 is CASSRYGQVNTEAFF. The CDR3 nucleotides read TGTGCCAGCAGCCGGTACGGACAGGTGAACACTGAAGCTTTCTTT.

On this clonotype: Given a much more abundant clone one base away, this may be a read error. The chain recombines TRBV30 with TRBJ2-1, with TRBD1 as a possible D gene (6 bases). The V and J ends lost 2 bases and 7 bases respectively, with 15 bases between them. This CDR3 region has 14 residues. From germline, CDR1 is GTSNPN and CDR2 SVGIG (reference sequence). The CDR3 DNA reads TGTGCCTGGAGTAGGGGGAGTGCCAGGAATGAGCAGTTCTTC. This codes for CAWSRGSARNEQFF.

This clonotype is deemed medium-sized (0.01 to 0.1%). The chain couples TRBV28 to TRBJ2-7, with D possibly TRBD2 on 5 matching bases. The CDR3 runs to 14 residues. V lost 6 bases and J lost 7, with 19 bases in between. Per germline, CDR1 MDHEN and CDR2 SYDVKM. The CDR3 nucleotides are TGTGCCAGCAGGCGACTCGCTTATGGCGGGGAGCAGTACTTC. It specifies CASRRLAYGGEQYF.

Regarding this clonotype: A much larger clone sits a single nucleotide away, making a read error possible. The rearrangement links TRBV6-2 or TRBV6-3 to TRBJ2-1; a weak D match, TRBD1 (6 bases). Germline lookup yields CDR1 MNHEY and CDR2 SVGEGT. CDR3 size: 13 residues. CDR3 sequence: CASSRGSNNVQFF. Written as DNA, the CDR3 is TGTGCCAGCAGCAGGGGCTCTAACAATGTGCAGTTCTTC.

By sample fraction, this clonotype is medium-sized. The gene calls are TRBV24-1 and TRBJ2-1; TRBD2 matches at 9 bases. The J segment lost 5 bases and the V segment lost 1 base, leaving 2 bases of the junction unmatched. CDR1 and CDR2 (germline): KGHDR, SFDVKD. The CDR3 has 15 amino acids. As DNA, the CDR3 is TGTGCCACCAGTGATTTCGCGGGAGGGGACAATGAGCAGTTCTTC. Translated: CATSDFAGGDNEQFF.

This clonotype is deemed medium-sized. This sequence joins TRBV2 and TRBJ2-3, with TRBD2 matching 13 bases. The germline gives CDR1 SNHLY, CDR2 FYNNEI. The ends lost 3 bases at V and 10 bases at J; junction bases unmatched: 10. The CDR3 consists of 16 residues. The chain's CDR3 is CASSERTSGGSVAQYF. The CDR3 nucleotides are TGTGCCAGCAGTGAGCGGACTAGCGGGGGCTCAGTTGCGCAGTATTTT.

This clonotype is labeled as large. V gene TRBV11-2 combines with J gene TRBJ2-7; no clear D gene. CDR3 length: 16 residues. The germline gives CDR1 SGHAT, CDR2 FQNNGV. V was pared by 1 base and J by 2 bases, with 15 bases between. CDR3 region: CASSLVGQSFPYEQYF. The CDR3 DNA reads TGTGCCAGCAGCTTAGTTGGTCAAAGCTTTCCCTACGAGCAGTACTTC.

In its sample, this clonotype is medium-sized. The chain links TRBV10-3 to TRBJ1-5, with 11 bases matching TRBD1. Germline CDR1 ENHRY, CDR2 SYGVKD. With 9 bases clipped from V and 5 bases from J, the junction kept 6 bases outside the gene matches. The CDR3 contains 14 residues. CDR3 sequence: CAIGTGGSDQPQHF. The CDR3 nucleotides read TGTGCCATAGGGACAGGGGGATCGGATCAGCCCCAGCATTTT.

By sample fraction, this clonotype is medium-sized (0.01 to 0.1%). This CDR3 is CASSLSGLRTEAFF. CDR3 sequence (DNA): TGTGCCAGCAGCTTGTCTGGGTTGCGCACTGAAGCTTTCTTT. This chain links TRBV11-3 with TRBJ1-1; D not certain. This CDR3 comprises 14 residues. The germline V gene encodes CDR1 SGHNT and CDR2 YENEEA. V lost 3 bases and J 4 bases, leaving 12 bases between the germline ends.

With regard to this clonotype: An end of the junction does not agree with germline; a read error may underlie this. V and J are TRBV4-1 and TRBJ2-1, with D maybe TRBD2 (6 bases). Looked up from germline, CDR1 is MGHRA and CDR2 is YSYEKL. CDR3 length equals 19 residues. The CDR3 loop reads CASSQDRGRRATSCNEQFF. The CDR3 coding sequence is TGCGCCAGCAGCCAAGATCGAGGCAGGAGGGCCACGTCCTGCAATGAGCAGTTCTTC.

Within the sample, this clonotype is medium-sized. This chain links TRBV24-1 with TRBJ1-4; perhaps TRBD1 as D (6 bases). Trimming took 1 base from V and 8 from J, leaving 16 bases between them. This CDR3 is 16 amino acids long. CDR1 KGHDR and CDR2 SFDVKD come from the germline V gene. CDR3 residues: CATSDLGTPREEKLFF. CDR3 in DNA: TGTGCCACCAGTGATTTAGGGACACCCCGGGAGGAAAAACTGTTTTTT.

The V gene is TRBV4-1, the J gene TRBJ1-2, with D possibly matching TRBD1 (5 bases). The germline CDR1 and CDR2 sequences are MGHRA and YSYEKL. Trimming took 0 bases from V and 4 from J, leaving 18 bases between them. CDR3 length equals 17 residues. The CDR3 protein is CASSQDIPYPGAYGYTF. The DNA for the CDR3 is TGCGCCAGCAGCCAAGATATTCCGTATCCTGGGGCCTATGGCTACACCTTC.

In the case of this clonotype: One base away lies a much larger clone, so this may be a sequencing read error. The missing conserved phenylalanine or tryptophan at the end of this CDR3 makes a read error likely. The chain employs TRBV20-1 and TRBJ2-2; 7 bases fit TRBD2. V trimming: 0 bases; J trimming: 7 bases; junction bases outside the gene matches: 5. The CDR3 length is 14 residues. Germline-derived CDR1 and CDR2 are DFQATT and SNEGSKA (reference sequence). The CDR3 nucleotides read TGCAGTGCTAGAGAGTTGGCGGGAGTCGGGGAGCTGTTTTTA. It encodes CSARELAGVGELFL.

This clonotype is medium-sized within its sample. This chain's CDR3 is CASSLALGGSYEQYF. The DNA of the CDR3 is TGTGCCAGCAGCTTGGCCCTAGGGGGCTCCTACGAGCAGTACTTC. This rearrangement joins TRBV7-3 to TRBJ2-7; possibly TRBD1 for D (6 bases). The CDR3 consists of 15 residues. Trimming pared 3 bases from V and 0 bases from J, leaving 12 bases between. Germline-derived CDR1 and CDR2 are SGHTA and FQGTGA.

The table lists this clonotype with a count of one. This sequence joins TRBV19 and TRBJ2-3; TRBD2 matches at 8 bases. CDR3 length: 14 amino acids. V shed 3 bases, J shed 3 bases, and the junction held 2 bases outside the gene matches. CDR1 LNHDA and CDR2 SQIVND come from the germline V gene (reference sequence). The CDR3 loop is CASSITSGTDTQYF. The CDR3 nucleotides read TGTGCCAGTAGTATTACTAGCGGAACAGATACGCAGTATTTT. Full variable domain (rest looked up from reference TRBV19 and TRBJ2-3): DGGITQSPKYLFRKEGQNVTLSCEQNLNHDAMYWYRQDPGQGLRLIYYSQIVNDFQKGDIAEGYSVSREKKESFPLTVTSAQKNPTAFYLCASSITSGTDTQYFGPGTRLTVL.

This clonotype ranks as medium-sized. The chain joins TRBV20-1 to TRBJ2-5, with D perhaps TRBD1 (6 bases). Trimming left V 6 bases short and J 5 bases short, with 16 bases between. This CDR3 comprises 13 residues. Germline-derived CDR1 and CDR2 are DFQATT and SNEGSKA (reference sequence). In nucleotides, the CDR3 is TGCAGTGCGGGGACAAGGTTCATGGAGACCCAGTACTTC. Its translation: CSAGTRFMETQYF.

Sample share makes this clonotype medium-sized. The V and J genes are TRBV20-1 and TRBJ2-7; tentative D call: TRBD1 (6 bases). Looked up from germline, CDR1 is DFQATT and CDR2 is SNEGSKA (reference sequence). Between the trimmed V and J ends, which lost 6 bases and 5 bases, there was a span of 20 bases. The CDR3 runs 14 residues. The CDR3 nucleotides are TGCAGTGCCCTAAACGATCAGGGGACGCACGAGCAGTACTTC. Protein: CSALNDQGTHEQYF.

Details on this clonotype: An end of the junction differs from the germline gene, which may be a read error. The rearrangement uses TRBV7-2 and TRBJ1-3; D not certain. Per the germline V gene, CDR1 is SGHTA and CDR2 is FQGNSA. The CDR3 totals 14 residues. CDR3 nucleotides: TGTGCCAGCAGTCTAGGAGGGTTTGGAAACACCCTATATTTT. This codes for CASSLGGFGNTLYF.

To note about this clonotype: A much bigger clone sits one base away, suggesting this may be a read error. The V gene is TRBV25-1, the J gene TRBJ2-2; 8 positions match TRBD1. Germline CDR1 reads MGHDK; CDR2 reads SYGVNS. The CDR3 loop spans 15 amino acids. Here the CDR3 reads CAISARTGLTGELFF. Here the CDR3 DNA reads TGTGCCATCAGTGCTCGGACAGGGTTGACCGGGGAGCTGTTTTTT.

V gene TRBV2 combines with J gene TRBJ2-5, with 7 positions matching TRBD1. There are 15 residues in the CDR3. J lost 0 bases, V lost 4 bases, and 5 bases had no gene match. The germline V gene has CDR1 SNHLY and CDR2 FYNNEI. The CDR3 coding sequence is TGTGCCAGCAGTGCTACCGGGACAGACCAAGAGACCCAGTACTTC. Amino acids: CASSATGTDQETQYF.